Below are 13 T cell receptor beta chains sequenced from a single sample in a study of Tregs in tolerant kidney transplant recipients. Libraries were prepared by immunoSEQ multiplex PCR; TCRdb keeps only in-frame clonotypes and omits some of them. The sample holds about 15,000 clones, just over 90% seen once. Sequencing was carried out using CD8+ T cells from blood. All receptors come from a human donor in good health.

V is TRBV23-1 and J is TRBJ2-4; possibly TRBD1 for D (6 bases). TRBV23-1 counts as an open reading frame of uncertain function. Trimming removed 3 bases from V and 3 bases from J, with 15 bases in between. The CDR3 is 16 residues long. The CDR3 coding sequence is TGCGCCAGCAGTCATCGCCGTGCGGACAGCAAAAACATTCAGTACTTC. It codes for CASSHRRADSKNIQYF.

This chain connects TRBV7-3 to TRBJ2-4; a weak D match, TRBD1 (6 bases). The CDR3 is 16 residues long. The germline CDR1 and CDR2 sequences are SGHTA and FQGTGA. V shed 6 bases and J shed 4 bases, with 19 bases lying between them. The CDR3 here is CASSLVHRTVKNIQYF. DNA of the CDR3: TGTGCCAGCAGTCTGGTGCACCGGACAGTAAAAAACATTCAGTACTTC.

The chain employs TRBV4-1 and TRBJ2-1, with TRBD2 matching 9 bases. The ends lost 4 bases at V and 8 bases at J; junction bases unmatched: 27. The CDR3 is 21 residues long. Germline lookup yields CDR1 MGHRA and CDR2 YSYEKL. The CDR3 bases are TGCGCCAGCAGCCGTACCAGGGGGTCCATATCAGCTAGCGGGATCAATTATGAGCAGTTCTTC. Translation gives CASSRTRGSISASGINYEQFF.

The chain couples TRBV29-1 to TRBJ2-3, with 9 bases aligning to TRBD2. J lost 2 bases, V lost 1 base, and 10 bases had no gene match. The CDR3 is 17 residues long. From germline, CDR1 is SQVTM and CDR2 ANQGSEA. CDR3 region: CSVEVWELAGPTDTQYF. The CDR3 region has the DNA TGCAGCGTTGAAGTATGGGAACTAGCGGGTCCCACAGATACGCAGTATTTT.

V gene TRBV13 combines with J gene TRBJ2-2; 7 bases agree with TRBD2. The CDR3 is 18 residues long. V was pared by 0 bases and J by 2 bases, with 9 bases of the junction left unmatched. The germline gives CDR1 PRHDT, CDR2 FYEKMQ (reference sequence). The DNA of the CDR3 is TGTGCCAGCAGCTTAGGGGACGGGGGGTCACCTAACACCGGGGAGCTGTTTTTT. Protein product: CASSLGDGGSPNTGELFF.

The rearrangement uses TRBV30 and TRBJ2-1; 7 bases fit TRBD1. The J segment lost 3 bases and the V segment lost 5 bases, leaving 7 bases of the junction unmatched. The CDR3 covers 14 residues. Germline CDR1 is GTSNPN and CDR2 is SVGIG (reference sequence). CDR3 in DNA: TGTGCCTGGTCAACCGGGACAGTCTACAATGAGCAGTTCTTC. Residues: CAWSTGTVYNEQFF.

The chain recombines TRBV30 with TRBJ2-3; TRBD2 aligns across 10 bases. Germline CDR1 reads GTSNPN; CDR2 reads SVGIG (reference sequence). The V segment lost 5 bases and the J segment 4 bases; nucleotides outside the gene matches: 6. This CDR3 comprises 14 residues. The CDR3 coding sequence is TGTGCCTGGTCTAGCGGGGGTGGGCCAGATACGCAGTATTTT. This translates into CAWSSGGGPDTQYF.

The V gene is TRBV19, the J gene TRBJ1-2; a weak D match, TRBD1 (5 bases). Per germline, CDR1 LNHDA and CDR2 SQIVND (reference sequence). Trimming removed 1 base from V and 6 bases from J, with 6 bases in between. The CDR3 covers 12 residues. CDR3: CASSIGGDGYTF. The DNA for the CDR3 is TGTGCCAGTAGTATAGGAGGGGATGGCTACACCTTC.

The chain links TRBV30 to TRBJ2-7, with TRBD1 as a possible D gene (6 bases). The V end was cut by 5 bases, the J end by 5 bases, with 16 bases between. The CDR3 length is 13 residues. The germline V gene encodes CDR1 GTSNPN and CDR2 SVGIG (reference sequence). Here the CDR3 DNA reads TGTGCCTGGGCAACAGGGTCTTTGGACGAGCAGTACTTC. Protein sequence: CAWATGSLDEQYF.

The CDR3 DNA reads as TGCAGTGCTAGGTATTCCGGGGCCCAGCATTTT. As protein: CSARYSGAQHF. The rearrangement links TRBV20-1 to TRBJ1-5, with D uncertain. Looked up from germline, CDR1 is DFQATT and CDR2 is SNEGSKA (reference sequence). The V and J ends lost 3 bases and 11 bases respectively, with 11 bases between them. The CDR3 is made up of 11 amino acids.

The V call is TRBV28, the J call TRBJ1-2; maybe TRBD1 (6 bases). This CDR3 is built from 16 residues. Germline lookup yields CDR1 MDHEN and CDR2 SYDVKM. The V end lost 9 bases, the J end lost 4 bases, and 24 bases lay between the germline ends. CDR3 DNA: TGTGCCAGATTACCGGGACAAGGTTATTATAGCTATGGCTACACCTTC. Amino acids: CARLPGQGYYSYGYTF.

The rearrangement uses TRBV9 and TRBJ1-2; D gene ambiguous. The CDR3 runs 14 residues. The germline V gene encodes CDR1 SGDLS and CDR2 YYNGEE. V was shortened by 3 bases and J by 3 bases, with 12 bases between the two germline ends. CDR3 nucleotides: TGTGCCAGCAGCGACGAGGACGGAGACTATGGCTACACCTTC. Amino acid sequence: CASSDEDGDYGYTF.

This chain uses TRBV7-9 with TRBJ2-3, with TRBD1 matching over 9 bases. The V segment lost 4 bases and the J segment 4 bases; nucleotides outside the gene matches: 12. Germline V gene data show CDR1 as SEHNR and CDR2 as FQNEAQ (reference sequence). This CDR3 is built from 17 residues. In DNA form, the CDR3 reads TGTGCCAGCAGCTACCTTTGGACAGGGGAAAGCGCAGATACGCAGTATTTT. Translation: CASSYLWTGESADTQYF.